This is a list of T cell receptor beta chains from one sample in a study of T cells in Graves' hyperthyroidism and ophthalmopathy. TCRdb re-called the multiplex PCR reads with MiXCR, one entry per CDR3 protein. The sample has 730,000 or so distinct CDR3 sequences; around 20% are singletons. Material for sequencing was blood. The receptors derive from a woman aged 45-60 years with Graves' hyperthyroidism that later progressed to Graves' ophthalmopathy. CDR3s include the opening cysteine and the closing phenylalanine or tryptophan. D genes are given only for firm matches. The size of a clone is reported for some rows only, either as once, few or many, or as a class for expanded clones.

size: .; D: .; length: 15; J: TRBJ2-7; V: TRBV12-3/TRBV12-4; DNA: TGTGCCAGCAGCTCCGGACGCAGGAGCTCTGACGAGCAGTACTTC; CDR3: CASSSGRRSSDEQYF
size: .; D: .; length: 13; J: TRBJ1-4; V: TRBV5-1; DNA: TGCGCCAGCAGCTTGAGGGTTAATGAAAAACTGTTTTTT; CDR3: CASSLRVNEKLFF
size: few; D: .; length: 13; J: TRBJ1-1; V: TRBV14; DNA: TGTGCCAGCAGCCGACAAACGCCGTCTGAAGCTTTCTTT; CDR3: CASSRQTPSEAFF
size: few; D: TRBD2; length: 16; J: TRBJ2-1; V: TRBV29-1; DNA: TGCAGCGTTGAAGCAACTAGCGGGGCGTCCTACAATGAGCAGTTCTTC; CDR3: CSVEATSGASYNEQFF
size: .; D: .; length: 15; J: TRBJ1-1; V: TRBV7-9; DNA: TGTGCCAGCAGCGAGGGGACAACCACGGGCACTGAAGCTTTCTTT; CDR3: CASSEGTTTGTEAFF
size: many; D: TRBD2; length: 16; J: TRBJ2-3; V: TRBV20-1; DNA: TGCAGTGCTAGCCACCTTATAGCGGGAGACACAGATACGCAGTATTTT; CDR3: CSASHLIAGDTDTQYF
size: many; D: .; length: 14; J: TRBJ2-5; V: TRBV7-8; DNA: TGTGCCAGCAGCCTCGGGACTGCCGGGGGGACCCAGTACTTC; CDR3: CASSLGTAGGTQYF
size: .; D: TRBD1; length: 14; J: TRBJ1-2; V: TRBV6-5; DNA: TGTGCCAGCAGTTATTCGACAGGGATCTATGGCTACACCTTC; CDR3: CASSYSTGIYGYTF
size: few; D: .; length: 15; J: TRBJ2-2; V: TRBV12-3/TRBV12-4; DNA: TGTGCCAGCTGTAGGGGGAGTACGAACACCGGGGAGCTGTTTTTT; CDR3: CASCRGSTNTGELFF
size: few; D: .; length: 12; J: TRBJ2-7; V: TRBV30; DNA: TGTGCCTGGAGTGCCTCACAAAACGAGCAGTACTTC; CDR3: CAWSASQNEQYF
size: .; D: TRBD1; length: 12; J: TRBJ1-2; V: TRBV2; DNA: TGTGCCAGCGCTGACAGGGCGGGTGGCTACACCTTC; CDR3: CASADRAGGYTF
size: .; D: .; length: 13; J: TRBJ2-5; V: TRBV20-1; DNA: TGCAGTGCTAGTCATCAGATACAAGAGACCCAGTACTTC; CDR3: CSASHQIQETQYF
size: few; D: .; length: 15; J: TRBJ1-2; V: TRBV14; DNA: TGTGCCAGCAGCCAAGATGACAGAATACGCGATGGCTACACCTTC; CDR3: CASSQDDRIRDGYTF
size: many; D: TRBD1; length: 14; J: TRBJ1-5; V: TRBV2; DNA: TGTGCCAGCAGTGAAAGCAGGGGGCTTCAGCCCCAGCATTTT; CDR3: CASSESRGLQPQHF
size: many; D: .; length: 12; J: TRBJ1-2; V: TRBV7-2; DNA: TGTGCCAGCAGCTTAAGGTTGGGTGGCTACACCTTC; CDR3: CASSLRLGGYTF
size: .; D: .; length: 12; J: TRBJ1-1; V: TRBV4-1; DNA: TGCGCCAGCGGGTGGGGGTTCACTGAAGCTTTCTTT; CDR3: CASGWGFTEAFF
size: few; D: TRBD2; length: 15; J: TRBJ2-3; V: TRBV27; DNA: TGTGCCAGCAGGGGAGCGGGGGGAAGCACAGATACGCAGTATTTT; CDR3: CASRGAGGSTDTQYF
size: few; D: TRBD1; length: 16; J: TRBJ2-6; V: TRBV11-3; DNA: TGTGCCAGCAGCGGACAGGTTAGCTCTGGGGCCAACGTCCTGACTTTC; CDR3: CASSGQVSSGANVLTF
size: few; D: TRBD2; length: 16; J: TRBJ2-1; V: TRBV27; DNA: TGTGCCAGCAGTTTATATCCTAGCGGGGCCTACAATGAGCAGTTCTTC; CDR3: CASSLYPSGAYNEQFF
size: .; D: .; length: 16; J: TRBJ1-4; V: TRBV7-9; DNA: TGTGCCAGCAGACCACAGGGTAGAGGGATTAATGAAAAACTGTTTTTT; CDR3: CASRPQGRGINEKLFF
size: few; D: .; length: 15; J: TRBJ2-7; V: TRBV6-5; DNA: TGTGCCAGCAGTTACGTCGGGGGGCTCCCCTACGAGCAGTACTTC; CDR3: CASSYVGGLPYEQYF
size: .; D: TRBD1; length: 16; J: TRBJ2-1; V: TRBV24-1; DNA: TGTGCCACCAGTGATTTGGGACAGGGCGGATACAATGAGCAGTTCTTC; CDR3: CATSDLGQGGYNEQFF
size: .; D: .; length: 15; J: TRBJ2-1; V: TRBV5-1; DNA: TGCGCCAGCAGCCCGGACCCAAACTCCTACAATGAGCAGTTCTTC; CDR3: CASSPDPNSYNEQFF
size: many; D: .; length: 14; J: TRBJ2-7; V: TRBV30; DNA: TGTGCCTGGACCAAGGACAGCGAAGACTACGAGCAGTACTTC; CDR3: CAWTKDSEDYEQYF
size: .; D: .; length: 16; J: TRBJ2-3; V: TRBV7-8; DNA: TGTGCCAGCAGCTTAGATGCTAACGGGGTAGCAGATACGCAGTATTTT; CDR3: CASSLDANGVADTQYF
size: .; D: TRBD1; length: 14; J: TRBJ1-2; V: TRBV27; DNA: TGTGCCAGCAGCCGACAGGGGGCGATTGGAGGCTACACCTTC; CDR3: CASSRQGAIGGYTF
size: many; D: TRBD1; length: 13; J: TRBJ1-5; V: TRBV30; DNA: TGTGCCTGGAGTCGGGACAGCGATCAGCCCCAGCATTTT; CDR3: CAWSRDSDQPQHF
size: few; D: .; length: 13; J: TRBJ1-1; V: TRBV5-1; DNA: TGCGCCAGCAGCCCCGACACTCCCCCACGGTGGTTCTTT; CDR3: CASSPDTPPRWFF
size: many; D: .; length: 19; J: TRBJ1-1; V: TRBV20-1; DNA: TGCAGTGCTAGACCACACCCGGCCGTAGAGCCCGACGGGAGCACTGAAGCTTTCTTT; CDR3: CSARPHPAVEPDGSTEAFF
size: .; D: TRBD1; length: 15; J: TRBJ1-3; V: TRBV11-3; DNA: TGTGCCAGCAGCGTGGGACAGCACTCTGGAAACACCATATATTTT; CDR3: CASSVGQHSGNTIYF
size: .; D: TRBD1; length: 14; J: TRBJ1-6; V: TRBV10-3; DNA: TGTGCCATCAGTGAGTGGACAGGAAATTCACCCCTCCACTTT; CDR3: CAISEWTGNSPLHF
size: few; D: .; length: 16; J: TRBJ1-6; V: TRBV6-1; DNA: TGTGCCAGCAAGAGACTCGCAGGGACTTGGCTCTCACCCCTCCACTTT; CDR3: CASKRLAGTWLSPLHF
size: .; D: TRBD2; length: 12; J: TRBJ2-1; V: TRBV20-1; DNA: TGCAGTGGGAGCGGGGGGCATTTCAAGCAGTTCTTC; CDR3: CSGSGGHFKQFF
size: many; D: .; length: 14; J: TRBJ2-5; V: TRBV6-1; DNA: TGTGCCAGCAGTGAAGCAAGACTAGAGGAGACCCAGTACTTC; CDR3: CASSEARLEETQYF
size: .; D: .; length: 15; J: TRBJ2-7; V: TRBV6-5; DNA: TGTGCCAGCAGTTACTCCCTGGAAACTTCCTACGAGCAGTACTTC; CDR3: CASSYSLETSYEQYF
size: few; D: .; length: 15; J: TRBJ1-2; V: TRBV7-8; DNA: TGTGCCAGCAGCCTAGGGGGGGGAGCTAACTATGGCTACACCTTC; CDR3: CASSLGGGANYGYTF
size: .; D: .; length: 15; J: TRBJ2-3; V: TRBV15; DNA: TGTGCCACCAGCAGACCATGGAGAGGGACAGATACGCAGTATTTT; CDR3: CATSRPWRGTDTQYF
size: .; D: .; length: 14; J: TRBJ1-1; V: TRBV6-6; DNA: TGTGCCAGCAGTTACGGGGGGCGGAACACTGAAGCTTTCTTT; CDR3: CASSYGGRNTEAFF
size: .; D: TRBD1; length: 15; J: TRBJ1-1; V: TRBV29-1; DNA: TGCAGCGGCGCACGGGACAGGGGCATGAACACTGAAGCTTTCTTT; CDR3: CSGARDRGMNTEAFF
size: few; D: .; length: 14; J: TRBJ2-7; V: TRBV10-3; DNA: TGTGCCATCAGTGAGTCGTACAGTGTCTACGAGCAGTACTTC; CDR3: CAISESYSVYEQYF
size: once; D: TRBD2; length: 18; J: TRBJ2-1; V: TRBV6-2/TRBV6-3; DNA: TGTGCCATCACTTTGACTAGCGGGGGGGGTAGCTCCTACAATGAGCAGTTCTTC; CDR3: CAITLTSGGGSSYNEQFF
size: many; D: .; length: 13; J: TRBJ1-1; V: TRBV2; DNA: TGTGCCAGGTCCGGGACGGTGAACACTGAAGCTTTCTTT; CDR3: CARSGTVNTEAFF
size: many; D: .; length: 14; J: TRBJ2-5; V: TRBV18; DNA: TGTGCCAGCTCACCTCTGAGAGAGAAAGAGACCCAGTACTTC; CDR3: CASSPLREKETQYF
size: .; D: TRBD2; length: 14; J: TRBJ2-7; V: TRBV12-3/TRBV12-4; DNA: TGTGCCAGCAGTTTAGGCGGGAGGTTGCTCGAGCAGTACTTC; CDR3: CASSLGGRLLEQYF
size: .; D: .; length: 15; J: TRBJ1-3; V: TRBV19; DNA: TGTGCCAGTAGTATTACGGATAACTCTGGAAACACCATATATTTT; CDR3: CASSITDNSGNTIYF